These T cell receptor beta chains were read from a single sample in a study of blood T cell repertoires in COVID-19. Measured with immunoSEQ multiplex PCR; TCRdb has only the in-frame clones, and not every one. The sample yields about 53,000 clones, 70% to 85% seen once. The sample comprised peripheral blood. Source of these receptors: a human donor in a cohort sampled during active COVID-19. Both conserved end residues are part of each CDR3. A D gene is named only where the DNA matches it firmly. The size field is filled for only some rows; it gives once, few, many or a size class.

13 | . | . | TRBJ1-2 | TRBV2 | CASRGQLLYGYTF | TGTGCCAGCAGGGGGCAGCTCCTCTATGGCTACACCTTC
15 | . | . | TRBJ1-5 | TRBV3-1/TRBV3-2 | CASSLSQGGGQPQHF | TGTGCCAGCAGCCTATCACAGGGCGGTGGTCAGCCCCAGCATTTT
12 | TRBD2 | once | TRBJ2-7 | TRBV28 | CASSSTGREQYF | TGTGCCAGCAGTTCTACCGGGAGGGAGCAGTACTTC
13 | . | . | TRBJ1-5 | TRBV5-1 | CASSWGPSQPQHF | TGCGCCAGCAGCTGGGGCCCTTCTCAGCCCCAGCATTTT
13 | . | few | TRBJ2-1 | TRBV11-3 | CASSLGANNEQFF | TGTGCCAGCAGCTTAGGTGCGAACAATGAGCAGTTCTTC
15 | . | . | TRBJ2-7 | TRBV6-2/TRBV6-3 | CASSRPPGDSYEQYF | TGTGCCAGCAGCCGCCCGCCGGGGGACTCCTACGAGCAGTACTTC
15 | TRBD1 | . | TRBJ1-5 | TRBV6-2/TRBV6-3 | CASSRQGAHLGPQHF | TGTGCCAGCAGTCGACAGGGAGCCCATCTTGGGCCCCAGCATTTT
15 | TRBD2 | once | TRBJ2-7 | TRBV4-1 | CASSQTSGGGYEQYF | TGCGCCAGCAGCCAGACGAGCGGGGGCGGGTACGAGCAGTACTTC
15 | . | medium-sized | TRBJ1-5 | TRBV4-3 | CASSQDSSWGQPQHF | TGCGCCAGCAGCCAAGATTCATCATGGGGCCAGCCCCAGCATTTT
16 | . | . | TRBJ2-5 | TRBV13 | CASSLGRVGEGETQYF | TGTGCCAGCAGCTTAGGTAGGGTGGGAGAAGGAGAGACCCAGTACTTC
15 | . | . | TRBJ2-3 | TRBV19 | CASSMRAAHTDTQYF | TGTGCCAGTAGTATGAGGGCAGCACACACAGATACGCAGTATTTT
14 | . | . | TRBJ1-1 | TRBV2 | CASTLKAGNTEAFF | TGTGCCAGCACCCTTAAGGCGGGCAACACTGAAGCTTTCTTT
16 | TRBD2 | . | TRBJ2-3 | TRBV27 | CASSSGLAGYTDTQYF | TGTGCCAGCAGTTCGGGACTAGCGGGGTACACAGATACGCAGTATTTT
15 | TRBD1 | . | TRBJ2-7 | TRBV28 | CASSYGQGWAYEQYF | TGTGCCAGCAGTTACGGACAGGGGTGGGCATACGAGCAGTACTTC
19 | TRBD2 | . | TRBJ2-6 | TRBV19 | CASSIRLAGGSSGANVLTF | TGTGCCAGTAGTATACGACTAGCGGGAGGCAGCTCTGGGGCCAACGTCCTGACTTTC
15 | . | . | TRBJ1-1 | TRBV10-3 | CAISESETRRTEAFF | TGTGCCATCAGTGAGTCCGAGACAAGGAGGACTGAAGCTTTCTTT
14 | . | . | TRBJ2-7 | TRBV28 | CASSRPAASYEQYF | TGTGCCAGCAGCCGCCCAGCGGCCTCCTACGAGCAGTACTTC